This T cell receptor beta chain was recovered during a study of neurological immune-mediated disorders. Described time point: longitudinal time-point 2. TCRdb called the 5' RACE reads again in MiXCR, with one record for every CDR3 protein. The table lists tens of thousands of distinct CDR3 sequences, approximately 13% of them singletons. The table lists this clonotype with many counts. Germline V CDR1 and CDR2: SGHTA, FQGNSA. CDR3 size: 13 residues. Trimming cost V 6 bases and J 6 bases, with 14 bases left between them. The sequenced sample consisted of PBMCs. The clonotype comes from a woman between 35 and 50 years old in good health. The chain uses TRBV7-2 and TRBJ1-1; D not resolved. The DNA for the CDR3 is TGTGCCAGCAGGACCCCCCCCGGGCCTGAAGCTTTCTTT. Translated: CASRTPPGPEAFF.